Listed below are T cell receptor beta chains from one sample, sequenced in a study of blood T cell repertoires in COVID-19. Only in-frame clones appear in the TCRdb table, and some are missing; sequencing was by immunoSEQ multiplex PCR. The repertoire holds over 100,000 clones, around 86% seen once, with about 15% in the top ten. Material for sequencing was peripheral blood. These receptors were taken from a man aged 50 to 59 with acute or convalescent COVID-19. The CDR3 runs from the conserved cysteine through the conserved F or W. Each record gives: CDR3 DNA, CDR3 protein, V gene, D gene, clone size, J gene. D genes are given only for firm matches. Expanded clones are given a class, and other clones once, few, many or no size at all.

TGTGCCAGCAGTTACACCTCCGGGACTAGTGGACTCTTC	CASSYTSGTSGLF	TRBV6-2/TRBV6-3	TRBD2	-	TRBJ2-1
TGTGCCAGCAGCGCGGGGGTTAGCGGTGGCCAAGAGACCCAGTACTTC	CASSAGVSGGQETQYF	TRBV9	-	-	TRBJ2-5
TGTGCCAGCAGTCGGAGCGAACTCCAAGAGACCCAGTACTTC	CASSRSELQETQYF	TRBV28	-	-	TRBJ2-5
TGTGCCACCCGGACTAGCGGAATTGATACGCAGTATTTT	CATRTSGIDTQYF	TRBV10-3	TRBD2	few	TRBJ2-3
TGTGCCATCAGTTCGACTAGCGGCACAGATACGCAGTATTTT	CAISSTSGTDTQYF	TRBV10-3	TRBD2	-	TRBJ2-3
TGTGCCAGTAGTAGAAACCGGGGGACTAGCGAGGTCGAGACCCAGTACTTC	CASSRNRGTSEVETQYF	TRBV19	TRBD2	-	TRBJ2-5
TGTGCCAACCGGGACAGGGCAAACACTGAAGCTTTCTTT	CANRDRANTEAFF	TRBV2	TRBD1	few	TRBJ1-1
TGTGCCAGCAGCGTAAGCAGGAGGTCCACTGAAGCTTTCTTT	CASSVSRRSTEAFF	TRBV9	-	few	TRBJ1-1
TGTGCCAGCAGTCCCACGGACAGGGGCAATGAAAAACTGTTTTTT	CASSPTDRGNEKLFF	TRBV28	TRBD1	-	TRBJ1-4
TGTGCCAGCAGTGATCTAGCGGGAGCCACCGGGGAGCTGTTTTTT	CASSDLAGATGELFF	TRBV6-4	TRBD2	-	TRBJ2-2
TGCGCCAGCAGCCAGGGACAGGGGGCAGCCTACGAGCAGTACTTC	CASSQGQGAAYEQYF	TRBV5-1	TRBD1	once	TRBJ2-7
TGTGCCAGCAGCGCGGGACTCCTGGGGGATACGCAGTATTTT	CASSAGLLGDTQYF	TRBV11-2	-	-	TRBJ2-3
TGTGCCAGCAGTTACTCCGTGACAGGGGTGGCCGGGGAGCTGTTTTTT	CASSYSVTGVAGELFF	TRBV6-5	TRBD1	-	TRBJ2-2
TGTGCCAGTAGTCCGGGGACTCGTGGTACGCAGTATTTT	CASSPGTRGTQYF	TRBV19	-	once	TRBJ2-3
TGTGCCAGCAGCATGCGGGAGAACCCCCACGAGCAGTACTTC	CASSMRENPHEQYF	TRBV11-3	TRBD2	-	TRBJ2-7
TGTGCCAGCAGCTCCCTCAGAGCGGGAGGCCTCTCCTACGAGCAGTACTTC	CASSSLRAGGLSYEQYF	TRBV11-2	TRBD2	-	TRBJ2-7
TGCGCCAGCAGGGGAGGATACACTGAAGCTTTCTTT	CASRGGYTEAFF	TRBV10-2	-	-	TRBJ1-1
TGTGCCAGCAGTCTCCTCAGCTCTGGAAACACCATATATTTT	CASSLLSSGNTIYF	TRBV6-5	-	-	TRBJ1-3
TGTGCCAGCAGTTATAAGGACAGGGGTAATTCACCCCTCCACTTT	CASSYKDRGNSPLHF	TRBV6-6	TRBD1	-	TRBJ1-6
TGTGCCAGCAGCTGGGACAGCGGGGAAGCTTTCTTT	CASSWDSGEAFF	TRBV5-6	TRBD1	-	TRBJ1-1
TGTGCCAGCAGTTACCGAGGGGAGGGGAATCAGCCCCAGCATTTT	CASSYRGEGNQPQHF	TRBV6-5	-	once	TRBJ1-5
TGTGCCAGCAGTCCCCGGACAGGGGGTGGTATCATGGCCCAGCATTTT	CASSPRTGGGIMAQHF	TRBV27	TRBD1	-	TRBJ1-5
TGTGCCAGCACTTCCACAGGTAACGGTGAGCAGTTCTTC	CASTSTGNGEQFF	TRBV6-6	-	-	TRBJ2-1
TGTGCCAGCAGCTTAGGGACTAGCGGTGTCCAAGAGACCCAGTACTTC	CASSLGTSGVQETQYF	TRBV11-2	TRBD2	-	TRBJ2-5
TGTGCCAGCAGGGGAGAAGGACAGAAAGAGACCCAGTACTTC	CASRGEGQKETQYF	TRBV28	-	once	TRBJ2-5
TGCGCCAGCAGCTTCAACAGACTAGCGGTCTACCGGGCTTACGAGCAGTACTTC	CASSFNRLAVYRAYEQYF	TRBV5-1	TRBD2	-	TRBJ2-7
TGTGCCAGTAGTCCTAGCGGGGTGGCAGATACGCAGTATTTT	CASSPSGVADTQYF	TRBV19	TRBD2	-	TRBJ2-3
TGTGCCAGCATGTCGGGGACTAGCGGGAGCGGGCAGTTCTTC	CASMSGTSGSGQFF	TRBV6-5	TRBD2	few	TRBJ2-1
TGCGCCAGCAGCTTGGATCCTAGCGTCGCCAAAAACATTCAGTACTTC	CASSLDPSVAKNIQYF	TRBV5-1	-	-	TRBJ2-4
TGTGCCAGCAGCCGGGGTCAACAGGGGAATGAGCAGTTCTTC	CASSRGQQGNEQFF	TRBV6-5	TRBD1	-	TRBJ2-1
TGTGCCAGCAGCTTAGAGGCAGTCGCTAGTTGGTGGACCGGGGAGCTGTTTTTT	CASSLEAVASWWTGELFF	TRBV7-2	-	-	TRBJ2-2
TGTGCCAGCAGCCAACGGTCTAGCGGGAACGAGCAGTACTTC	CASSQRSSGNEQYF	TRBV3-1/TRBV3-2	TRBD2	-	TRBJ2-7
TGTGCCAGCAGCCCGACGGGGGGGGATGGCTACACCTTC	CASSPTGGDGYTF	TRBV9	-	-	TRBJ1-2
TGTGCCAGCAGTTCCGGGTGGTCACCCCTCCACTTT	CASSSGWSPLHF	TRBV6-5	-	-	TRBJ1-6
TGTGCCTGGAGTGTGGGACAGGCGAATTCACCCCTCCACTTT	CAWSVGQANSPLHF	TRBV30	TRBD1	-	TRBJ1-6
TGCGCCAGCAGCTTGGAAGCGTCCCTTTACAATGAGCAGTTCTTC	CASSLEASLYNEQFF	TRBV5-1	-	-	TRBJ2-1
TGTGCCGTTAGGGGGGGAGGTCGGGACACTGAAGCTTTCTTT	CAVRGGGRDTEAFF	TRBV28	-	-	TRBJ1-1
TGTGCCACCAGCACGACAGTGAATCAGCCCCAGCATTTT	CATSTTVNQPQHF	TRBV15	-	-	TRBJ1-5
TGTGCCAGCAGTCCCACTAGCGAGCAAGAGACCCAGTACTTC	CASSPTSEQETQYF	TRBV28	TRBD2	-	TRBJ2-5
TGTGCCACCATGAGACAGGGACTCGCTAATGAAAAACTGTTTTTT	CATMRQGLANEKLFF	TRBV28	TRBD1	-	TRBJ1-4
TGTGCCAGCAGCGCCTTAACTAGCGGGAGTTCCTACGAGCAGTACTTC	CASSALTSGSSYEQYF	TRBV7-9	TRBD2	once	TRBJ2-7
TGTGCCAGCAGCAAACCCTTATTAGACAGGGTTGGTGTGAATCGCAATCAGCCCCAGCATTTT	CASSKPLLDRVGVNRNQPQHF	TRBV21-1	-	-	TRBJ1-5
TGTGCCAGCAGCCCACTAGCGGGAGGGGGCAATGAGCAGTTCTTC	CASSPLAGGGNEQFF	TRBV5-4	TRBD2	-	TRBJ2-1
TGTGCCATCACGCGGCAGCTAGACACCGGGGAGCTGTTTTTT	CAITRQLDTGELFF	TRBV10-3	-	-	TRBJ2-2
TGTGCCAGCAGACACAGGGGGTGGGACACTGAAGCTTTCTTT	CASRHRGWDTEAFF	TRBV6-5	TRBD1	-	TRBJ1-1
TGTGCCAGTAGTATAAGAGGTCGGGGCAATCAGCCCCAGCATTTT	CASSIRGRGNQPQHF	TRBV19	-	-	TRBJ1-5